These 21 T cell receptor beta chains were sequenced from one sample in a study of cytomegalovirus exposure and HLA in healthy donors. PCR primers comprised 60 Vbeta and 13 Jbeta primers. Produced via immunoSEQ multiplex PCR; TCRdb's table is partial and in-frame only. The sample has roughly 240,000 clones, approximately 78% seen once. Input material: PBMCs. The receptors come from a boy aged 5-17 years in good health and CMV-seronegative.

The V gene is TRBV5-1, the J gene TRBJ2-3; D may be TRBD2 (7 bases). This CDR3 has 17 amino acids. V dropped 5 bases and J dropped 0 bases, with 19 bases sitting between them. CDR1 SGHRS and CDR2 YFSETQ come from the germline V gene. DNA for the CDR3: TGCGCCAGCAGTACTGGGGGGGCAGACTCTAGCACAGATACGCAGTATTTT. Translated, it gives CASSTGGADSSTDTQYF.

The chain links TRBV30 to TRBJ1-6; TRBD1 matches at 10 bases. Losses at the gene ends were 4 bases for V and 6 bases for J; bases not matched to a gene: 9. The CDR3 length is 16 residues. Germline lookup yields CDR1 GTSNPN and CDR2 SVGIG (reference sequence). CDR3 nucleotides: TGTGCCTGGATCAACCGGGACAGGGGTTCTAATTCACCCCTCCACTTT. Its protein product is CAWINRDRGSNSPLHF.

J is TRBJ2-7 and V is TRBV5-6; possibly TRBD2 for D (5 bases). The germline V gene encodes CDR1 SGHDT and CDR2 YYEEEE. Trimming removed 4 bases at V and 1 base at J, with 21 bases between. The CDR3 contains 17 residues. The CDR3 is CASSLTRESRYSYEQYF. The CDR3 DNA sequence: TGTGCCAGCAGCCTGACCCGGGAATCCAGATATTCCTACGAGCAGTACTTC.

A few counts support this clone. V gene TRBV10-1 combines with J gene TRBJ2-3; maybe TRBD2 (5 bases). Germline loops: CDR1 WNHNN, CDR2 SYGVQD (reference sequence). Trimming shortened V by 4 bases and J by 3 bases, and 17 bases separated the two germline ends. The CDR3 consists of 16 residues. The CDR3 sequence is CASSGMIGGGTDTQYF. CDR3 coding DNA: TGCGCCAGCAGTGGAATGATCGGTGGAGGAACAGATACGCAGTATTTT.

V gene TRBV7-9 combines with J gene TRBJ1-1; perhaps TRBD1 as D (5 bases). Germline CDR1 SEHNR, CDR2 FQNEAQ (reference sequence). The CDR3 has 14 amino acids. V was pared by 5 bases and J by 0 bases, with 10 bases between. The CDR3 protein is CASSPTAMNTEAFF. The CDR3 DNA is TGTGCCAGCAGCCCGACAGCGATGAACACTGAAGCTTTCTTT.

The V call is TRBV27, the J call TRBJ2-1, with 8 positions matching TRBD1. The V gene's germline CDR1 is MNHEY and CDR2 SMNVEV (reference sequence). The V and J ends lost 3 bases and 6 bases, in that order; junction bases with no gene match: 7. The CDR3 has 15 residues. The CDR3 spells CASSFNPGQVNEQFF. The CDR3 nucleotides read TGTGCCAGCAGTTTCAATCCGGGACAGGTCAATGAGCAGTTCTTC.

This clone showed up just once. The chain couples TRBV2 to TRBJ2-2; possibly TRBD2 for D (5 bases). V gave up 3 bases and J gave up 5 bases, with 13 bases separating them. This CDR3 region has 15 residues. From germline, CDR1 is SNHLY and CDR2 FYNNEI. The CDR3 region has the DNA TGTGCCAGCAGTGACAGGAGGTCATGGACCGGGGAGCTGTTTTTT. It translates to CASSDRRSWTGELFF. Drawing the rest from reference TRBV2 and TRBJ2-2, the complete variable domain is EPEVTQTPSHQVTQMGQEVILRCVPISNHLYFYWYRQILGQKVEFLVSFYNNEISEKSEIFDDQFSVERPDGSNFTLKIRSTKLEDSAMYFCASSDRRSWTGELFFGEGSRLTVL.

This chain connects TRBV27 to TRBJ2-5; TRBD1 might be the D (6 bases). Germline V lookup: CDR1 MNHEY, CDR2 SMNVEV (reference sequence). V lost 5 bases and J lost 4, with 11 bases in between. The CDR3 has 13 residues. The CDR3 region is CASSLNRVETQYF. The CDR3 DNA reads as TGTGCCAGCAGTCTAAACAGGGTAGAGACCCAGTACTTC.

The rearrangement uses TRBV14 and TRBJ2-2; D possibly corresponds to TRBD1 (5 bases). The CDR3 extends over 13 amino acids. Trimming cost V 1 base and J 8 bases, with 8 bases left between them. The germline gives CDR1 SGHDN, CDR2 FVKESK. CDR3 in amino acids: CASSQVRVGELFF. Here the CDR3 DNA reads TGTGCCAGCAGCCAAGTCAGGGTTGGGGAGCTGTTTTTT.

V is TRBV7-9 and J is TRBJ2-3; a weak D match, TRBD2 (6 bases). V was pared by 2 bases and J by 0 bases, with 12 bases between. CDR1 is SEHNR and CDR2 is FQNEAQ in the germline V gene (reference sequence). CDR3 length equals 16 residues. For the CDR3, the DNA is TGTGCCAGCAGCTTATGGAGGGGTCCAAGCACAGATACGCAGTATTTT. It specifies CASSLWRGPSTDTQYF.

V is TRBV14 and J is TRBJ2-5; possibly TRBD1 for D (6 bases). Trimming shortened V by 4 bases and J by 1 base, and 13 bases separated the two germline ends. The length of the CDR3 is 15 residues. Germline loops: CDR1 SGHDN, CDR2 FVKESK. The CDR3 sequence is CASSLIGQSQETQYF. As DNA, the CDR3 is TGTGCCAGCAGCCTGATCGGACAGTCCCAAGAGACCCAGTACTTC.

The chain links TRBV30 to TRBJ1-5; no reliable D call. Trimming took off 2 bases at V and 9 bases at J, with 17 bases between the two ends. The CDR3 covers 14 residues. Germline CDR1 and CDR2: GTSNPN and SVGIG (reference sequence). The CDR3 DNA sequence: TGTGCCTGGAGTAGTCGGACGGACTTCAGGCCCCAGCATTTT. Protein sequence: CAWSSRTDFRPQHF.

V usage is TRBV30 and J usage is TRBJ1-1; D may be TRBD1 (5 bases). The germline V and J ends were trimmed by 8 bases and 0 bases, with 13 bases remaining between them. CDR3 length equals 13 residues. Germline loops: CDR1 GTSNPN, CDR2 SVGIG (reference sequence). CDR3 bases: TGTGCCGGGAATAAGGGGTTGAACACTGAAGCTTTCTTT. Translated: CAGNKGLNTEAFF.

About this clone itself: The sample has other DNA sequences that encode this CDR3 too. This chain uses TRBV5-4 with TRBJ1-4, with D perhaps matching TRBD1 (5 bases). The CDR3 contains 16 residues. V was clipped by 0 bases and J by 8 bases, with 17 bases between them. Germline-derived CDR1 and CDR2 are SGHNT and YYREEE (reference sequence). In DNA form, the CDR3 reads TGTGCCAGCAGCTTGGCGACGGGTGGGGGAGGAGAAAAACTGTTTTTT. The encoded protein is CASSLATGGGGEKLFF.

The CDR3 DNA reads TGTGCCAGCAGTACAGTCCGTCAGGGCAATGAGCAGTTCTTC. This encodes CASSTVRQGNEQFF. The rearrangement joins TRBV5-8 to TRBJ2-1; perhaps TRBD1 as D (5 bases). CDR1 and CDR2 (germline): SGHTS, YDEGEE. The V end was cut by 5 bases, the J end by 6 bases, with 15 bases between. CDR3 length: 14 residues.

CDR3 DNA: TGCAGCGCTGACGCCAGGGATCTTGAAGCTTTCTTT. Translated, it gives CSADARDLEAFF. The J gene is TRBJ1-1, the V gene TRBV29-1; D is perhaps TRBD1 (5 bases). Germline CDR1 reads SQVTM; CDR2 reads ANQGSEA. The V and J ends lost 7 bases and 7 bases respectively, with 16 bases between them. The CDR3 extends over 12 amino acids.

The V and J genes are TRBV11-2 and TRBJ2-1, with TRBD1 as a possible D gene (6 bases). Germline values: CDR1 SGHAT, CDR2 FQNNGV. The CDR3 spans 14 residues. Deletions cut 2 bases from V and 9 bases from J, with 14 bases between. The CDR3 loop is CASSLMRQASEQFF. DNA of the CDR3: TGTGCCAGCAGCTTAATGCGACAGGCCAGTGAGCAGTTCTTC.

The chain couples TRBV9 to TRBJ2-5, with 7 nucleotides matching TRBD2. The CDR3 loop spans 15 amino acids. V shed 0 bases and J 1 base; nucleotides not matched to a gene: 3. The germline gives CDR1 SGDLS, CDR2 YYNGEE. The CDR3 DNA follows: TGTGCCAGCAGCGTAGGGGAGGGAACCCAAGAGACCCAGTACTTC. Protein product: CASSVGEGTQETQYF.

J is TRBJ2-7 and V is TRBV7-6; 9 bases fit TRBD1. The CDR3 is 15 residues long. Germline CDR1 and CDR2: SGHVS and FNYEAQ. V shed 4 bases, J shed 6 bases, and the junction held 10 bases outside the gene matches. CDR3 amino acids: CASSSLRDRAGEQYF. The CDR3 nucleotides are TGTGCCAGCAGCTCCCTAAGGGACAGGGCTGGCGAGCAGTACTTC.

This sequence joins TRBV6-1 and TRBJ2-1; a possible D gene is TRBD2 (6 bases). This CDR3 spans 15 amino acids. Trimming removed 6 bases from V and 3 bases from J, with 15 bases in between. Per germline, CDR1 MNHNS and CDR2 SASEGT. CDR3 amino acids: CASSSLGLYYNEQFF. The CDR3 nucleotides are TGTGCCAGCAGCTCACTAGGACTATACTACAATGAGCAGTTCTTC.

V and J are TRBV29-1 and TRBJ1-2, with 12 bases identical to TRBD1. Germline V CDR1 and CDR2: SQVTM, ANQGSEA. The junction had 11 bases not matched to a gene; V was cut back by 5 bases and J by 4 bases. The CDR3 covers 16 residues. The CDR3 spells CSVQIAGTGGLYGYTF. In nucleotides, the CDR3 is TGCAGCGTTCAAATCGCCGGGACAGGGGGCCTCTATGGCTACACCTTC.